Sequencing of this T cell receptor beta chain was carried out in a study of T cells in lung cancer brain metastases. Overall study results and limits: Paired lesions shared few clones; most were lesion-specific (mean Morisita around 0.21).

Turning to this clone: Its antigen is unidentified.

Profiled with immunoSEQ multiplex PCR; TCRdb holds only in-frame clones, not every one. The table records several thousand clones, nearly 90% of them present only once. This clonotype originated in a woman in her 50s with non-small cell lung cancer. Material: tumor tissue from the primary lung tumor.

Written as DNA, the CDR3 is TGCGCCAGCAGCTTGTCCATTTCTAACTATGGCTACACCTTC. It yields the protein CASSLSISNYGYTF. The chain has TRBV5-1 and TRBJ1-2; no firm D call. The CDR3 loop spans 14 amino acids. V lost 1 base to trimming and J lost 0 bases, with 7 bases between them. Germline CDR1 is SGHRS and CDR2 is YFSETQ.